These 18 T cell receptor beta chains were all obtained from the same sample, sequenced in a study of post-analysis software for immune sequencing data. Their antigen targets remain unknown. The authors incorporated unique molecular identifiers into the TCR beta cDNA libraries. One entry per CDR3 protein, called by TCRdb with MiXCR from the PCR reads. The sample records about 620,000 distinct CDR3 sequences, roughly 46% being singletons. Findings of the study overall: Controls had lower frequencies than patients of about 5 TRBV segments, which included TRBV5-6, TRBV5-1 and TRBV20-1.

Sequencing input: blood. The source of these receptors is a girl aged 5 to 17 with multiple sclerosis.

This clonotype has more than one count but fewer than ten. This sequence joins TRBV29-1 and TRBJ2-7; possibly TRBD2 for D (6 bases). The germline V gene has CDR1 SQVTM and CDR2 ANQGSEA. There are 12 residues in the CDR3. The V gene lost 6 bases and the J gene lost 2 bases, with 11 bases spanning the gap. CDR3 loop: CSVELAPYEQYF. CDR3 DNA: TGCAGCGTGGAACTAGCCCCCTACGAGCAGTACTTC.

This clonotype appeared once. This sequence joins TRBV7-9 and TRBJ1-1; TRBD1 is a possible D gene (5 bases). Germline V lookup: CDR1 SEHNR, CDR2 FQNEAQ (reference sequence). Trimming removed 3 bases at V and 8 bases at J, with 13 bases between. The CDR3 runs to 13 residues. The CDR3 is CASSFSGAAEAFF. The CDR3 nucleotides are TGTGCCAGCAGCTTTAGTGGGGCGGCGGAAGCTTTCTTT.

In regard to this clonotype: The junction does not match germline at one end; this may be a read error. The chain is built from TRBV5-1 and TRBJ2-3; 7 nucleotides match TRBD2. This CDR3 has 14 residues. Germline V gene lookup returns CDR1 SGHRS and CDR2 YFSETQ. Here the CDR3 reads CASSLVGGSDTQYF. CDR3 sequence (DNA): TGTGCCAGCAGCTTGGTGGGAGGGTCTGATACGCAGTATTTT.

The CDR3 sequence: CASSSDRGGSYEQYF. The CDR3 DNA is TGTGCCAGCAGCTCCGACAGGGGAGGTTCCTACGAGCAGTACTTC. The chain employs TRBV7-9 and TRBJ2-7; 8 bases match TRBD1. CDR3 length: 15 amino acids. Germline V gene lookup returns CDR1 SEHNR and CDR2 FQNEAQ (reference sequence). The V and J ends lost 4 bases and 1 base, in that order; junction bases with no gene match: 6.

A few counts support this clonotype. The chain couples TRBV4-2 to TRBJ2-5; possibly TRBD2 for D (5 bases). The CDR3 runs 15 residues. V lost 1 base to trimming and J lost 2 bases, with 11 bases between them. In germline, CDR1 is LGHNA, CDR2 YNFKEQ. CDR3 amino acids: CASSQASLGQETQYF. The CDR3 DNA follows: TGTGCCAGCAGCCAAGCCTCACTAGGGCAAGAGACCCAGTACTTC.

About this clonotype itself: Without the conserved terminal phenylalanine or tryptophan, this CDR3 likely stems from a read error. The chain links TRBV29-1 to TRBJ1-2, with no clear D. The CDR3 consists of 11 residues. V shed 7 bases and J shed 4 bases, with 10 bases lying between them. The germline gives CDR1 SQVTM, CDR2 ANQGSEA. The CDR3, as DNA: TGCAGCGCCTGGACGGGCTATGGCTACACCTTA. This encodes CSAWTGYGYTL.

This clonotype was seen a single time. This chain links TRBV3-1 with TRBJ2-4; TRBD1 agrees at 7 bases. The V segment lost 0 bases and the J segment 1 base; nucleotides outside the gene matches: 6. This CDR3 has 17 residues. Germline-derived CDR1 and CDR2 are LGHDT and YNNKEL (reference sequence). DNA for the CDR3: TGTGCCAGCAGCCAAGAGGGACAGTCCATTGCCAAAAACATTCAGTACTTC. This sequence encodes CASSQEGQSIAKNIQYF. Looking up the rest from reference TRBV3-1 and TRBJ2-4 gives the full variable domain: DTAVSQTPKYLVTQMGNDKSIKCEQNLGHDTMYWYKQDSKKFLKIMFSYNNKELIINETVPNRFSPKSPDKAHLNLHINSLELGDSAVYFCASSQEGQSIAKNIQYFGAGTRLSVL.

This chain connects TRBV11-2 to TRBJ2-1, with 9 bases that match TRBD1. Trimming removed 0 bases from V and 4 bases from J; junction bases left unmatched: 4. This CDR3 is 16 amino acids long. In germline, CDR1 is SGHAT, CDR2 FQNNGV. CDR3 bases: TGTGCCAGCAGCTTAGAGGGGGGGACAGGGTACAATGAGCAGTTCTTC. It encodes CASSLEGGTGYNEQFF.

The CDR3 here is CASSLGRPRGYTF. The CDR3 DNA sequence: TGTGCCAGCAGCTTAGGACGGCCCAGGGGCTACACCTTC. The J gene is TRBJ1-2, the V gene TRBV7-9; D gene ambiguous. CDR1 SEHNR and CDR2 FQNEAQ come from the germline V gene (reference sequence). The CDR3 is made up of 13 amino acids. V lost 1 base, J lost 8 bases, and 11 bases lay in between.

This clonotype has a handful of counts. This chain links TRBV3-1 with TRBJ2-5, with D possibly matching TRBD2 (6 bases). The CDR3 extends over 15 amino acids. Per the germline V gene, CDR1 is LGHDT and CDR2 is YNNKEL (reference sequence). Trimming took 1 base from V and 1 from J, leaving 10 bases between them. The CDR3 DNA sequence: TGTGCCAGCAGCCAAGGGGGACTCATCCAAGAGACCCAGTACTTC. Translation: CASSQGGLIQETQYF.

Comments on this clonotype: Germline is not matched at one junction end, which may reflect a read error. V and J are TRBV6-1 and TRBJ2-4; D might be TRBD1 (6 bases). The J call may be faulty, since TRBJ2-7 better matches the DNA end. The CDR3 totals 14 residues. Germline V gene sequence: CDR1 MNHNS, CDR2 SASEGT. CDR3 in amino acids: CASREGTRSYEQYF. CDR3 nucleotide sequence: TGTGCCAGCAGGGAAGGGACACGTTCCTACGAGCAGTACTTC.

This clonotype showed up just a few times. The chain employs TRBV4-1 and TRBJ1-4, with TRBD1 as a possible D gene (6 bases). The CDR3 has 17 residues. Trimming pared 0 bases from V and 8 bases from J, leaving 19 bases between. From germline, CDR1 is MGHRA and CDR2 YSYEKL. The CDR3 DNA follows: TGCGCCAGCAGCCAAGATGAGGGGCTCAGGGGTTCCGAAAAACTGTTTTTT. Its translation is CASSQDEGLRGSEKLFF.

The genes are TRBV29-1 and TRBJ2-1; 7 positions agree with TRBD2. Losses at the gene ends were 5 bases for V and 6 bases for J; bases not matched to a gene: 7. Germline loops: CDR1 SQVTM, CDR2 ANQGSEA. This CDR3 comprises 13 residues. The DNA for the CDR3 is TGCAGCGTTCAAACCGGGACTACCAATGAGCAGTTCTTC. Its translation: CSVQTGTTNEQFF.

This clonotype was picked up a small number of times. The chain carries TRBV25-1 and TRBJ1-5, with a weak D call TRBD1 (5 bases). The CDR3 is 17 amino acids. Germline assignment: CDR1 MGHDK and CDR2 SYGVNS. With 3 bases removed from V and 3 bases from J, the gap between germline ends came to 18 bases. The CDR3 DNA follows: TGTGCCAGCAGTGATCTGTTTAAGGAGGGACCCAATCAGCCCCAGCATTTT. Its translation: CASSDLFKEGPNQPQHF.

With respect to this clonotype: Compared with germline, one end of the junction differs, possibly owing to a read error. The chain carries TRBV11-2 and TRBJ2-7, with 8 positions matching TRBD2. This CDR3 has 15 amino acids. CDR1 and CDR2 from the germline V gene are SGHAT and FQNNGV. CDR3 loop: CASHGGGRLTYKQYF. The CDR3 DNA reads TGTGCCAGTCACGGGGGCGGGAGGCTCACCTACAAGCAGTACTTC. Drawing the rest from reference TRBV11-2 and TRBJ2-7, the complete variable domain is EAGVAQSPRYKIIEKRQSVAFWCNPISGHATLYWYQQILGQGPKLLIQFQNNGVVDDSQLPKDRFSAERLKGVDSTLKIQPAKLEDSAVYLCASHGGGRLTYKQYFGPGTRLTVT.

This clonotype was seen repeatedly, ten times or more. The rearrangement links TRBV5-1 to TRBJ2-7; D is uncertain. The CDR3 has 10 residues. Germline-derived CDR1 and CDR2 are SGHRS and YFSETQ. V was shortened by 1 base and J by 5 bases, with 1 base between the two germline ends. CDR3 in DNA: TGCGCCAGCAGCTTGAACGAGCAGTACTTC. It translates to CASSLNEQYF.

The CDR3: CASRSPGRGEGYTF. The DNA of the CDR3 is TGCGCCAGCCGATCTCCAGGAAGGGGGGAAGGCTACACCTTC. The genes are TRBV4-1 and TRBJ1-2; TRBD1 might be the D (6 bases). The CDR3 is 14 residues long. CDR1 and CDR2 from the germline V gene are MGHRA and YSYEKL. Trimming pared 8 bases from V and 8 bases from J, leaving 21 bases between.

This clonotype was recorded only once. A read error may account for a junction end that differs from germline. V and J are TRBV12-3 or TRBV12-4 and TRBJ2-3; 7 bases match TRBD2. The CDR3 sequence is 15 residues long. CDR3 nucleotides: TGTGCCAGCGGCTCGGGGGGAGTTGCCGCAGATGCGCAGTATTTT. This codes for CASGSGGVAADAQYF.